These T cell receptor beta chains were read from a single sample in a study of cytomegalovirus exposure and HLA in healthy donors. The repertoire was sequenced with immunoSEQ multiplex PCR; TCRdb's copy has only in-frame clones and lacks some. The sample has over 100,000 clones, around 80% seen once; the top ten hold 1.5%. Sequencing was done on a sample of PBMCs. The source of these receptors is a female donor in good health and CMV-seronegative. Both conserved end residues are part of each CDR3. A D gene is named only where the DNA matches it firmly. The size field is filled for only some rows; it gives once, few, many or a size class.

abundance,v_gene,d_gene,j_gene,CDR3nt,CDR3aa
once,TRBV28,.,TRBJ1-2,TGTGCCAGCAGTTTAGGCGGGGGCTATGGCTACACCTTC,CASSLGGGYGYTF
few,TRBV6-1,TRBD1,TRBJ2-1,TGTGCCAGCAGCACCCGGGACAGGGGCGATGAGCAGTTCTTC,CASSTRDRGDEQFF
.,TRBV27,.,TRBJ1-3,TGTGCCAGCAGCCCGACTGGCGGCGGAAACACCATATATTTT,CASSPTGGGNTIYF
medium-sized,TRBV6-1,TRBD2,TRBJ2-3,TGTGCCAGCAGTGAACTAGCGGGAGGGCCAGATACGCAGTATTTT,CASSELAGGPDTQYF
.,TRBV19,.,TRBJ1-5,TGTGCCAGTAGTAAACAGGGTGGAAATCAGCCCCAGCATTTT,CASSKQGGNQPQHF
.,TRBV27,TRBD1,TRBJ2-7,TGTGCCAGCAGCTGGCAGGGGGCGCGGGAGCAGTACTTC,CASSWQGAREQYF
.,TRBV4-1,.,TRBJ2-5,TGCGCCAGCAGCCAAGATGAGGAGGCTTCGGGCCAAGAGACCCAGTACTTC,CASSQDEEASGQETQYF
.,TRBV5-8,.,TRBJ1-3,TGTGCCAGCAGGCTGAGCGGAACAGCCGGAAACACCATATATTTT,CASRLSGTAGNTIYF
.,TRBV7-6,TRBD1,TRBJ2-7,TGTGCCAGCAGCCCCCCAGGACAGGGGAGGTACGAGCAGTACTTC,CASSPPGQGRYEQYF
.,TRBV7-3,TRBD2,TRBJ2-1,TGTGCCAGCAAGCGGGAGGGCCGGGATGAGCAGTTCTTC,CASKREGRDEQFF
.,TRBV7-3,TRBD1,TRBJ2-2,TGTGCCAGCAGCCCAGGGGGCTTTGGCGGGGAGCTGTTTTTT,CASSPGGFGGELFF
once,TRBV7-2,TRBD2,TRBJ2-3,TGTGCCAGCAGCTTAGCAATGCGGGAGGGGGGTACGCAGTATTTT,CASSLAMREGGTQYF
.,TRBV27,.,TRBJ2-4,TGTGCCAGCAGTTTCGGACATAAGGACATTCAGTACTTC,CASSFGHKDIQYF
.,TRBV29-1,TRBD1,TRBJ1-2,TGCAGCGCCGGGGGACAGGGGGTGAGTGGCTACACCTTC,CSAGGQGVSGYTF
few,TRBV5-1,.,TRBJ2-2,TGCGCCAGCACCCGACAGGAGAACACCGGGGAGCTGTTTTTT,CASTRQENTGELFF
.,TRBV19,.,TRBJ2-7,TGTGCCAGTAGTCTCCGAGGGTGGTCACACGAGCAGTACTTC,CASSLRGWSHEQYF
.,TRBV11-1,.,TRBJ2-7,TGTGCCAGCAGCTTATCCCACGGGAGACCCCACGAGCAGTACTTC,CASSLSHGRPHEQYF
.,TRBV29-1,.,TRBJ1-4,TGCAGCGCGCGAAGCGTCGGGGAAAAACTGTTTTTT,CSARSVGEKLFF
.,TRBV11-2,TRBD2,TRBJ2-3,TGTGCCAGCAGCCACCGACTAGCGGGAGGCTTTTTAGATACGCAGTATTTT,CASSHRLAGGFLDTQYF